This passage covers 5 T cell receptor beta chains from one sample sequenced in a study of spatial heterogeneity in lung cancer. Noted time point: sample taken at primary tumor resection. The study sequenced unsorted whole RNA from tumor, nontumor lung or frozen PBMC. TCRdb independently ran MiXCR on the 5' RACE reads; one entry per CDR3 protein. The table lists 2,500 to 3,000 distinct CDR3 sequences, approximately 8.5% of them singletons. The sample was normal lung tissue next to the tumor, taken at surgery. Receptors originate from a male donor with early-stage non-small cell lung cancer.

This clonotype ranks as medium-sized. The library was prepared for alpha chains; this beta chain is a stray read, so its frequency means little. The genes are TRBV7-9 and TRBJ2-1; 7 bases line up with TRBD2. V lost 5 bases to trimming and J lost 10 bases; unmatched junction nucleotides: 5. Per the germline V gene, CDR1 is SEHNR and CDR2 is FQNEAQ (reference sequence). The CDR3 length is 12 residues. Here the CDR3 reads CASSLLAEEQFF. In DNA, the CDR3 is TGTGCCAGCAGCCTCCTAGCGGAAGAGCAGTTCTTC.

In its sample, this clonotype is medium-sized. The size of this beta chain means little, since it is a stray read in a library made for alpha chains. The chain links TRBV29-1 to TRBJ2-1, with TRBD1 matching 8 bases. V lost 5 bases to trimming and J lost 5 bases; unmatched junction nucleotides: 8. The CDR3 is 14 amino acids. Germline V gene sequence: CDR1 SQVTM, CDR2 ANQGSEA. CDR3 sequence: CSVPTDRGNNEQFF. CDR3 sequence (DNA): TGCAGCGTTCCAACAGACAGGGGCAACAATGAGCAGTTCTTC.

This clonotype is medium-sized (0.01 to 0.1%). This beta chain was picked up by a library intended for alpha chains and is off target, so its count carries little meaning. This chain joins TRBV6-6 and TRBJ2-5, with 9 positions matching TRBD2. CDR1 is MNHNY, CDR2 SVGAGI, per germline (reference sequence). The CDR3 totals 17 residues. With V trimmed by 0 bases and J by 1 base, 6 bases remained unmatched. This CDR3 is CASSYSFLAGTQETQYF. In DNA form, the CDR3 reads TGTGCCAGCAGTTACTCATTCCTAGCGGGGACCCAAGAGACCCAGTACTTC.

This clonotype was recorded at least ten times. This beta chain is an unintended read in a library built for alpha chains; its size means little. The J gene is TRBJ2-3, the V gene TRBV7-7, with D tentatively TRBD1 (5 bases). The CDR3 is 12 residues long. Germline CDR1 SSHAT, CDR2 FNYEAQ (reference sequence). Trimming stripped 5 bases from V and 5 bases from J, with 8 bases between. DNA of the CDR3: TGTGCCAGCAGCCCAGACAGAGATACGCAGTATTTT. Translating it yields CASSPDRDTQYF.

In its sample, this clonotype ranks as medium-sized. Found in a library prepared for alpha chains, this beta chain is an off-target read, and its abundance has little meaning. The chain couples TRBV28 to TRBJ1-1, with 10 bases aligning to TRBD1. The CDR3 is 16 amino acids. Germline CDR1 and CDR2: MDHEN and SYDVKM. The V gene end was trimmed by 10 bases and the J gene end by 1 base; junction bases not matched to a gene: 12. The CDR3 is CAIYPGTGAGNTEAFF. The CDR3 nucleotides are TGTGCCATCTACCCCGGGACAGGGGCTGGGAACACTGAAGCTTTCTTT.